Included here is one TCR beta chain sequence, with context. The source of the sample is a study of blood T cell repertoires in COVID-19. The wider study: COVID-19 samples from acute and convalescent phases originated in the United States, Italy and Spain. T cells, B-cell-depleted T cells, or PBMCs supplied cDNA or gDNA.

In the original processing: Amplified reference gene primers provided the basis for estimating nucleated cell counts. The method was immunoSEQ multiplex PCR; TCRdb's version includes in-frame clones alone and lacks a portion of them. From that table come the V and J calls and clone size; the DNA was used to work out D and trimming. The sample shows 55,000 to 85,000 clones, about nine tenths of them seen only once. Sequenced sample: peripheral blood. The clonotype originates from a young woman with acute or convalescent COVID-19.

CDR3 protein: CAWSVQNYEQYF. CDR3 sequence (DNA): TGTGCCTGGAGTGTGCAGAACTACGAGCAGTACTTC. The rearrangement links TRBV30 to TRBJ2-7; no clear D. From germline, CDR1 is GTSNPN and CDR2 SVGIG (reference sequence). V shed 0 bases and J shed 3 bases, with 6 bases lying between them. CDR3 length: 12 amino acids. The whole variable domain, remainder taken from reference TRBV30 and TRBJ2-7, is SQTIHQWPATLVQPVGSPLSLECTVEGTSNPNLYWYRQAAGRGLQLLFYSVGIGQISSEVPQNLSASRPQDRQFILSSKKLLLSDSGFYLCAWSVQNYEQYFGPGTRLTVT.